This is a list of T cell receptor beta chains from one sample in a study of cytomegalovirus exposure and HLA in healthy donors. The repertoire was sequenced with immunoSEQ multiplex PCR; TCRdb's copy has only in-frame clones and lacks some. The sample has about 170,000 clones, over 65% seen once; the top ten hold 0.6% to 0.95%. Sequenced: PBMCs. These receptors all stem from a female donor in good health and CMV-seronegative. Both conserved end residues are part of each CDR3. Fields, in order: J gene, clone size, D gene, V gene, CDR3 protein, CDR3 DNA. D genes are given only for firm matches. Clone sizes are given selectively: once, few, many, or a class where the clone is expanded.

TRBJ2-6	once	TRBD1	TRBV5-6	CASSTRDRGTGANVLTF	TGTGCCAGCAGCACCCGGGACAGGGGAACCGGGGCCAACGTCCTGACTTTC
TRBJ1-3	.	TRBD1	TRBV7-2	CASRSTGIPNTIYF	TGTGCCAGCAGGTCGACAGGGATTCCAAACACCATATATTTT
TRBJ2-7	.	TRBD2	TRBV9	CASSVGSAGGSYEQYF	TGTGCCAGCAGCGTAGGGTCAGCGGGAGGGTCCTACGAGCAGTACTTC
TRBJ1-6	.	.	TRBV11-3	CASSLSGVYSPLHF	TGTGCCAGCAGCTTATCGGGGGTATATTCACCCCTCCACTTT
TRBJ1-1	.	TRBD1	TRBV19	CASSIKQGEEAFF	TGTGCCAGTAGTATCAAACAGGGGGAGGAAGCTTTCTTT
TRBJ1-6	.	.	TRBV6-6	CASSLGAPNSPLHF	TGTGCCAGCAGCCTAGGGGCCCCCAATTCACCCCTCCACTTT
TRBJ1-6	.	.	TRBV4-3	CASSQEPVRYNSPLHF	TGCGCCAGCAGCCAAGAGCCAGTTCGTTATAATTCACCCCTCCACTTT
TRBJ2-1	.	TRBD2	TRBV4-3	CASSQVGTRGNEQFF	TGCGCCAGCAGCCAAGTGGGGACTAGGGGGAATGAGCAGTTCTTC
TRBJ1-2	.	.	TRBV7-2	CASSFNNYGYTF	TGTGCCAGCAGCTTCAATAACTATGGCTACACCTTC
TRBJ1-2	.	.	TRBV28	CASSFLSLTREYYYTF	TGTGCCAGCAGTTTTCTGTCCCTTACACGGGAATATTACTACACCTTC
TRBJ2-7	.	TRBD1	TRBV30	CAWSLGQKPYEQYF	TGTGCCTGGAGCTTGGGACAGAAACCCTACGAGCAGTACTTC
TRBJ2-7	.	.	TRBV10-3	CAISPGTATYEQYF	TGTGCCATCAGTCCCGGGACTGCAACCTACGAGCAGTACTTC
TRBJ2-2	.	.	TRBV7-3	CASKSDRNTGELFF	TGTGCCAGCAAATCGGACAGGAACACCGGGGAGCTGTTTTTT
TRBJ2-3	once	TRBD1	TRBV9	CASSVGPTGVDTQYF	TGTGCCAGCAGCGTAGGGCCGACAGGGGTAGATACGCAGTATTTT
TRBJ1-5	.	.	TRBV29-1	CSVVAQLNQPQHF	TGCAGCGTAGTCGCCCAGTTGAATCAGCCCCAGCATTTT
TRBJ1-5	.	.	TRBV10-3	CAIDEVQPQHF	TGTGCCATCGACGAGGTTCAGCCCCAGCATTTT
TRBJ2-7	few	TRBD1	TRBV7-2	CASSFDRASYEQYF	TGTGCCAGCAGCTTTGACAGGGCCTCCTACGAGCAGTACTTC
TRBJ1-1	once	TRBD1	TRBV28	CASSLYRQGAGNTEAFF	TGTGCCAGCAGTTTATATCGACAGGGGGCGGGAAACACTGAAGCTTTCTTT
TRBJ2-3	.	.	TRBV5-1	CASSFQGRRQSSTDTQYF	TGCGCCAGCAGCTTTCAGGGGCGCCGGCAGTCTAGCACAGATACGCAGTATTTT
TRBJ1-2	few	.	TRBV29-1	CSVESNPRSYGYTF	TGCAGCGTTGAATCAAACCCGAGGAGCTATGGCTACACCTTC
TRBJ2-2	.	TRBD2	TRBV9	CASSVFGTSGRAAELFF	TGTGCCAGCAGCGTATTTGGGACTAGCGGGAGGGCGGCGGAGCTGTTTTTT
TRBJ1-1	.	.	TRBV29-1	CSVADTEAFF	TGCAGCGTTGCCGACACTGAAGCTTTCTTT
TRBJ2-7	.	.	TRBV28	CASSIRGASSYEQYF	TGTGCCAGCAGTATCCGCGGGGCCTCGTCCTACGAGCAGTACTTC
TRBJ2-7	.	TRBD2	TRBV5-1	CASSLLAGAYEQYF	TGCGCCAGCAGCTTACTAGCGGGAGCCTACGAGCAGTACTTC
TRBJ2-7	.	TRBD1	TRBV5-4	CASSLGFATGLYEQYF	TGTGCCAGCAGCTTGGGTTTCGCGACAGGGCTATACGAGCAGTACTTC